This TCR beta chain was sequenced in a study of identical twins. One entry per CDR3 protein, called by TCRdb with MiXCR from the 5' RACE reads. There are some 1,600,000 distinct CDR3 sequences in the sample; 25% to 35% occur only once, and more than 0.25% lies in the top ten. On this clonotype: Its target is unknown.

The CDR3 is made up of 16 amino acids. Looked up from germline, CDR1 is DFQATT and CDR2 is SNEGSKA (reference sequence). V lost 2 bases to trimming and J lost 0 bases, with 11 bases between them. Broader study findings: Sequences that were out-of-frame, alpha and twin-shared displayed an excess of low generation probability. Insertions ran lower in abundant cord blood beta clonotypes, though not in memory repertoires.

The gene calls are TRBV20-1 and TRBJ1-6; D unresolved. Material for sequencing was cord blood. The receptor was derived from a newborn girl in good health. DNA for the CDR3: TGCAGTGCTAGAACTCGCCCAAGCTCCTATAATTCACCCCTCCACTTT. This codes for CSARTRPSSYNSPLHF.